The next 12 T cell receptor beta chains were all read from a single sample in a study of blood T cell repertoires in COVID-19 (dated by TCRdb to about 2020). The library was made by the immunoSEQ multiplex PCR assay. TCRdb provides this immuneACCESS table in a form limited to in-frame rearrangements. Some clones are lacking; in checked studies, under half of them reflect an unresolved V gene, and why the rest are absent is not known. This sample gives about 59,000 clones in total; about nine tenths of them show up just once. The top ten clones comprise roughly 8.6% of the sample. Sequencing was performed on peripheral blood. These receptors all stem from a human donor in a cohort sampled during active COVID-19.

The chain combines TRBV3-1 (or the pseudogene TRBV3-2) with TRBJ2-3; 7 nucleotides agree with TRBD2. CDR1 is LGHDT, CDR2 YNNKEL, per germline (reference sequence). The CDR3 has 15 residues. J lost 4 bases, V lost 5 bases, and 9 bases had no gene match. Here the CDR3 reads CASSSPGRGADTQYF. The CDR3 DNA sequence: TGTGCCAGCAGCTCCCCTGGGAGGGGAGCAGATACGCAGTATTTT.

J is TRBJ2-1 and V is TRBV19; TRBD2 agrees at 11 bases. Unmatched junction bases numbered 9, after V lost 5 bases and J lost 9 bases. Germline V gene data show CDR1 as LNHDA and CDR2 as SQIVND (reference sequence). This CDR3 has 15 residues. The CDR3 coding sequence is TGTGCCAGTAGTCTAACCACTAGCGGGAGCGGTGAGCAGTTCTTC. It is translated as CASSLTTSGSGEQFF.

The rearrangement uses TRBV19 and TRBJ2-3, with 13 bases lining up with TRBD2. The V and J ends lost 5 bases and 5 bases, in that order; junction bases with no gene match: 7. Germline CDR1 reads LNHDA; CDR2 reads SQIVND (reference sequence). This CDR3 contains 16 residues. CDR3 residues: CASSSRTSGSGDTQYF. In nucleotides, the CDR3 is TGTGCCAGTAGTTCTCGGACTAGCGGGAGCGGAGATACGCAGTATTTT.

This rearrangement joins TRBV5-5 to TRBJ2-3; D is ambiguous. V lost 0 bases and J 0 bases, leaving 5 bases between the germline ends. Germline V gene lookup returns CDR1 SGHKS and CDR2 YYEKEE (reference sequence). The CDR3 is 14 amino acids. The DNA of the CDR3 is TGTGCCAGCAGCTTGGGGCAAAGCACAGATACGCAGTATTTT. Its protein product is CASSLGQSTDTQYF. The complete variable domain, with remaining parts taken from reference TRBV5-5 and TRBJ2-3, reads DAGVTQSPTHLIKTRGQQVTLRCSPISGHKSVSWYQQVLGQGPQFIFQYYEKEERGRGNFPDRFSARQFPNYSSELNVNALLLGDSALYLCASSLGQSTDTQYFGPGTRLTVL.

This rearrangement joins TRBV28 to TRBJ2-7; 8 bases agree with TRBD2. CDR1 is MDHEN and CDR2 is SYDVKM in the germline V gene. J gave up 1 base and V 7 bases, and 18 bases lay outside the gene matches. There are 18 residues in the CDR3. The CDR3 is CASIPNGLAGETSYEQYF. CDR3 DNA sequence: TGTGCCAGCATCCCCAACGGGCTAGCGGGCGAGACGTCCTACGAGCAGTACTTC. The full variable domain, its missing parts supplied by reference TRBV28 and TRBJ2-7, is DVKVTQSSRYLVKRTGEKVFLECVQDMDHENMFWYRQDPGLGLRLIYFSYDVKMKEKGDIPEGYSVSREKKERFSLILESASTNQTSMYLCASIPNGLAGETSYEQYFGPGTRLTVT.

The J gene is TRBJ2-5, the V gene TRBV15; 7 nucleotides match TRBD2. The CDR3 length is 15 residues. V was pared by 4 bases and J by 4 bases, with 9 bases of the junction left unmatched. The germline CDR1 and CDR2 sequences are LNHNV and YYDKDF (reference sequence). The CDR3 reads CATSNGRREIETQYF. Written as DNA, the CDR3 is TGTGCCACCAGCAATGGTCGGCGGGAGATAGAGACCCAGTACTTC. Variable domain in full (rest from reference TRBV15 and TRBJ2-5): DAMVIQNPRYQVTQFGKPVTLSCSQTLNHNVMYWYQQKSSQAPKLLFHYYDKDFNNEADTPDNFQSRRPNTSFCFLDIRSPGLGDTAMYLCATSNGRREIETQYFGPGTRLLVL.

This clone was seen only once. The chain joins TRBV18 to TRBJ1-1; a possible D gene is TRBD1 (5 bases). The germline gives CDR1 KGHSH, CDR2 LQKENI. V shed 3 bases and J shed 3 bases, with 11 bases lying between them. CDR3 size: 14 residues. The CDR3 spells CASSPLEGDTEAFF. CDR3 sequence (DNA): TGTGCCAGCTCACCCCTCGAAGGGGACACTGAAGCTTTCTTT.

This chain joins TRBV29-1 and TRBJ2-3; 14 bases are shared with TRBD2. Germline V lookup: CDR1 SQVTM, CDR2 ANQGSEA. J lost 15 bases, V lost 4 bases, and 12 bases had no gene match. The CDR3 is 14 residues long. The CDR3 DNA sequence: TGCAGCGTTGTGGGACCGGGACTAGCGGGAGTGTGCTATTTT. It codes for CSVVGPGLAGVCYF.

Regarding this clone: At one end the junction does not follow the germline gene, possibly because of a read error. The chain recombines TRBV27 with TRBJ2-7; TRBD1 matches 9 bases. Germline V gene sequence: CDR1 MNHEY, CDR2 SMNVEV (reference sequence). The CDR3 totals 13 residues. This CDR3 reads CASSFGTGHEQYF. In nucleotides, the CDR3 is TGTGCCAGTAGTTTTGGGACAGGGCACGAGCAGTACTTC.

The CDR3 bases are TGCGCCAGCAGCTTGGGGACTAGTTCTTTCCCGGGGGCGGATGAGCAGTTCTTC. Encoded protein: CASSLGTSSFPGADEQFF. V gene TRBV5-1 combines with J gene TRBJ2-1, with D tentatively TRBD2 (7 bases). The CDR3 is made up of 18 amino acids. With 0 bases removed from V and 8 bases from J, the gap between germline ends came to 24 bases. Germline values: CDR1 SGHRS, CDR2 YFSETQ. Based on the CDR3 plus reference TRBV5-1 and TRBJ2-1, the full variable domain is KAGVTQTPRYLIKTRGQQVTLSCSPISGHRSVSWYQQTPGQGLQFLFEYFSETQRNKGNFPGRFSGRQFSNSRSEMNVSTLELGDSALYLCASSLGTSSFPGADEQFFGPGTRLTVL.

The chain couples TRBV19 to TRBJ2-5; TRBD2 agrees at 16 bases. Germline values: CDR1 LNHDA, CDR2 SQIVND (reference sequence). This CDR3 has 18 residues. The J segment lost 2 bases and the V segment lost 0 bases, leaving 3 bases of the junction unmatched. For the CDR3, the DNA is TGTGCCAGTAGTATAGATGGGACTAGCGGGAGGGGACAAGAGACCCAGTACTTC. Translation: CASSIDGTSGRGQETQYF.

The CDR3 sequence is CASSLGGQRHTEAFF. CDR3 nucleotide sequence: TGTGCCAGCAGCCTAGGGGGACAGAGACACACTGAAGCTTTCTTT. This chain uses TRBV6-5 with TRBJ1-1; 7 nucleotides agree with TRBD1. CDR3 length equals 15 residues. Germline trimming cut 6 bases from V and 3 bases from J; bases unmatched to any gene: 10. Germline assignment: CDR1 MNHEY and CDR2 SVGAGI.